This passage covers 32 T cell receptor beta chains from one sample sequenced in a study of blood T cell repertoires in COVID-19 (dated by TCRdb to about 2020). The library was made by the immunoSEQ multiplex PCR assay. TCRdb obtained this table from immuneACCESS and retained in-frame rearrangements with V and J assigned. These tables miss some clones; where compared with another copy, unresolved V genes account for less than half of the shortfall, and the remainder is unexplained. The sample yields 250,000 to 300,000 clones; about nine tenths were counted once. The ten largest clonotypes hold around 1.1% of the sample. The sequenced sample consisted of PBMCs or T cells enriched from blood (not recorded which). The receptors shown here come from a woman aged 30 to 39 who had recovered from COVID-19.

V gene TRBV2 combines with J gene TRBJ2-4, with 12 bases aligning to TRBD2. The CDR3 length is 18 residues. Per germline, CDR1 SNHLY and CDR2 FYNNEI. The ends lost 6 bases at V and 1 base at J; junction bases unmatched: 10. CDR3 loop: CASSQLAGGPIAKNIQYF. The CDR3 region has the DNA TGTGCCAGCAGCCAACTAGCGGGAGGCCCAATCGCCAAAAACATTCAGTACTTC.

This sequence joins TRBV18 and TRBJ2-1, with TRBD1 matching 8 bases. The J segment lost 2 bases and the V segment lost 3 bases, leaving 6 bases of the junction unmatched. The CDR3 covers 16 residues. CDR1 is KGHSH, CDR2 LQKENI, per germline. The CDR3 loop is CASSPSGGNPYNEQFF. The CDR3, as DNA: TGTGCCAGCTCACCGTCAGGGGGCAATCCCTACAATGAGCAGTTCTTC. Full variable domain (rest looked up from reference TRBV18 and TRBJ2-1): NAGVMQNPRHLVRRRGQEARLRCSPMKGHSHVYWYRQLPEEGLKFMVYLQKENIIDESGMPKERFSAEFPKEGPSILRIQQVVRGDSAAYFCASSPSGGNPYNEQFFGPGTRLTVL.

This sequence joins TRBV5-6 and TRBJ1-6; the match to TRBD1 covers 11 bases. Germline CDR1 SGHDT, CDR2 YYEEEE. Trimming took 5 bases from V and 7 from J; bases not matched to a gene: 11. This CDR3 is built from 17 residues. The CDR3 reads CASRLTGTGGVNSPLHF. The DNA of the CDR3 is TGTGCCAGCAGGCTCACCGGGACAGGGGGAGTCAATTCACCCCTCCACTTT.

The V call is TRBV7-2, the J call TRBJ2-5, with no clear D. V was cut by 0 bases and J by 5 bases, with 13 bases left in between. This CDR3 is 15 amino acids long. Looked up from germline, CDR1 is SGHTA and CDR2 is FQGNSA. The CDR3 DNA sequence: TGTGCCAGCAGCTTAGCCTCTGTCAGACTGGAGACCCAGTACTTC. Translated: CASSLASVRLETQYF.

The chain recombines TRBV11-2 with TRBJ2-7, with D possibly matching TRBD1 (5 bases). Trimming pared 3 bases from V and 0 bases from J, leaving 12 bases between. CDR3 length equals 15 residues. Germline CDR1 and CDR2: SGHAT and FQNNGV. The CDR3 loop reads CASSLTVSSSYEQYF. DNA of the CDR3: TGTGCCAGCAGCTTGACAGTCTCTAGCTCCTACGAGCAGTACTTC.

The genes are TRBV10-3 and TRBJ1-2, with D unresolved. Germline V gene lookup returns CDR1 ENHRY and CDR2 SYGVKD. The CDR3 has 17 residues. V was clipped by 3 bases and J by 7 bases, with 24 bases between them. The CDR3 here is CAISDSPQPPRHSGYTF. The CDR3 DNA is TGTGCCATCAGTGATTCCCCCCAACCCCCGAGACATAGTGGCTACACCTTC.

The table lists this clone with a count of one. The V gene is TRBV9, the J gene TRBJ2-3; TRBD2 aligns across 10 bases. The CDR3 extends over 16 amino acids. Germline V gene lookup returns CDR1 SGDLS and CDR2 YYNGEE. The V and J ends lost 3 bases and 4 bases, in that order; junction bases with no gene match: 8. This CDR3 reads CASSATSGIVADTQYF. DNA for the CDR3: TGTGCCAGCAGCGCCACTAGCGGGATAGTGGCAGATACGCAGTATTTT.

CDR3 in DNA: TGTGCCAGCAGCCAATACTCATTGCAGGGCCACTCTGGAAACACCATATATTTT. This codes for CASSQYSLQGHSGNTIYF. The J gene is TRBJ1-3, the V gene TRBV3-1 (or the pseudogene TRBV3-2); perhaps TRBD1 as D (5 bases). Per the germline V gene, CDR1 is LGHDT and CDR2 is YNNKEL (reference sequence). The V and J ends lost 2 bases and 0 bases respectively, with 17 bases between them. The CDR3 covers 18 residues.

The count of this clone is one. This chain joins TRBV6-6 and TRBJ2-1; TRBD2 matches at 13 bases. The CDR3 is made up of 15 amino acids. With 0 bases clipped from V and 10 bases from J, the junction kept 3 bases outside the gene matches. Germline CDR1 is MNHNY and CDR2 is SVGAGI (reference sequence). In DNA form, the CDR3 reads TGTGCCAGCAGTTACTCGGTACTAGCGGGAGGGGAGCAGTTCTTC. It translates to CASSYSVLAGGEQFF.

This clone has only a few counts. The gene calls are TRBV28 and TRBJ1-5; TRBD1 is a possible D gene (6 bases). Trimming shortened V by 5 bases and J by 2 bases, and 16 bases separated the two germline ends. Germline V gene sequence: CDR1 MDHEN, CDR2 SYDVKM. The CDR3 is 16 amino acids. CDR3 bases: TGTGCCAGCAGTACGCAGGGGCTAGGAGGCAATCAGCCCCAGCATTTT. Translated: CASSTQGLGGNQPQHF.

The chain combines TRBV11-3 with TRBJ2-7; weak D call: TRBD1 (6 bases). Between the trimmed V and J ends, which lost 5 bases and 1 base, there was a span of 9 bases. The CDR3 consists of 13 residues. Per the germline V gene, CDR1 is SGHNT and CDR2 is YENEEA. The CDR3 loop is CASSQQGSYEQYF. CDR3 sequence (DNA): TGTGCCAGCAGCCAACAGGGTTCCTACGAGCAGTACTTC.

The chain recombines TRBV10-3 with TRBJ1-3; 9 bases agree with TRBD1. The germline CDR1 and CDR2 sequences are ENHRY and SYGVKD. Trimming took 6 bases from V and 6 from J; bases not matched to a gene: 6. The CDR3 is 14 residues long. The CDR3 protein is CAISPGQGKNTIYF. The DNA of the CDR3 is TGTGCCATCAGCCCCGGACAGGGGAAAAACACCATATATTTT.

The CDR3 here is CASSLGSSQETQYF. CDR3 bases: TGTGCCAGCAGCTTAGGGTCTAGCCAAGAGACCCAGTACTTC. The chain carries TRBV11-2 and TRBJ2-5; D unresolved. The CDR3 loop spans 14 amino acids. V was clipped by 1 base and J by 1 base, with 7 bases between them. Germline lookup yields CDR1 SGHAT and CDR2 FQNNGV. Variable domain in full (rest from reference TRBV11-2 and TRBJ2-5): EAGVAQSPRYKIIEKRQSVAFWCNPISGHATLYWYQQILGQGPKLLIQFQNNGVVDDSQLPKDRFSAERLKGVDSTLKIQPAKLEDSAVYLCASSLGSSQETQYFGPGTRLLVL.

The chain is built from TRBV19 and TRBJ2-1; 7 nucleotides line up with TRBD1. With V trimmed by 9 bases and J by 3 bases, 5 bases remained unmatched. Looked up from germline, CDR1 is LNHDA and CDR2 is SQIVND (reference sequence). There are 13 residues in the CDR3. The CDR3 DNA sequence: TGTGCCAGCTCGGGACAGCTCTACAATGAGCAGTTCTTC. The encoded protein is CASSGQLYNEQFF.

This chain links TRBV7-6 with TRBJ2-1; 8 positions agree with TRBD2. The germline gives CDR1 SGHVS, CDR2 FNYEAQ. Germline trimming cut 5 bases from V and 3 bases from J; bases unmatched to any gene: 6. The CDR3 covers 15 residues. The CDR3, as DNA: TGTGCCAGCAGCCCACTCGGGGGGGGCTACAATGAGCAGTTCTTC. Protein product: CASSPLGGGYNEQFF.

The chain couples TRBV12-3 or TRBV12-4 to TRBJ1-1; no clear D. CDR3 size: 13 residues. Between the trimmed V and J ends, which lost 3 bases and 3 bases, there was a span of 8 bases. CDR3 nucleotide sequence: TGTGCCAGCAGTTTCGAGAGGGACACTGAAGCTTTCTTT. Protein product: CASSFERDTEAFF.

V is TRBV5-1 and J is TRBJ2-2; D remains unclear. V was trimmed by 0 bases and J by 3 bases, leaving 9 bases between them. The CDR3 length is 15 residues. From germline, CDR1 is SGHRS and CDR2 YFSETQ. The CDR3 is CASSLGNSDTGELFF. CDR3 bases: TGCGCCAGCAGCTTGGGCAATTCAGACACCGGGGAGCTGTTTTTT.

V usage is TRBV7-9 and J usage is TRBJ2-7; 9 bases agree with TRBD2. Germline CDR1 is SEHNR and CDR2 is FQNEAQ (reference sequence). V lost 0 bases and J lost 1; bases outside the gene matches: 4. CDR3 length equals 16 residues. The CDR3 sequence is CASSLALTSGSYEQYF. The CDR3 coding sequence is TGTGCCAGCAGCTTAGCTTTGACTAGCGGTTCCTACGAGCAGTACTTC.

A note on this clone: Sequence at one end of the junction differs from germline and may be a read error. Other nucleotide sequences from this sample produce the same CDR3. The chain links TRBV27 to TRBJ2-7; TRBD2 aligns across 10 bases. Germline V gene sequence: CDR1 MNHEY, CDR2 SMNVEV (reference sequence). The CDR3 consists of 17 residues. The CDR3 region is CASSPQGAGGHSYEQYF. In DNA, the CDR3 is TGTGCCAGCAGTCCCCAAGGAGCGGGAGGGCATTCCTACGAACAGTACTTC.

This chain joins TRBV18 and TRBJ1-3; D gene ambiguous. CDR3 length: 16 amino acids. The germline gives CDR1 KGHSH, CDR2 LQKENI. V lost 2 bases and J lost 0, with 11 bases in between. CDR3 protein: CASSPVRESSGNTIYF. The CDR3 DNA reads as TGTGCCAGCTCACCAGTGAGAGAGAGCTCTGGAAACACCATATATTTT.

The chain uses TRBV11-2 and TRBJ2-5; a weak D match, TRBD1 (7 bases). CDR1 is SGHAT and CDR2 is FQNNGV in the germline V gene. Deletions cut 4 bases from V and 5 bases from J, with 23 bases between. This CDR3 is 17 amino acids long. For the CDR3, the DNA is TGTGCCAGCAGCTCATCAGGTCGGGCAGGGGGGCAGGAGACCCAGTACTTC. Amino acid sequence: CASSSSGRAGGQETQYF.

The CDR3 sequence: CASSQDPGQGDSPLHF. The CDR3 DNA reads TGCGCCAGCAGCCAAGACCCGGGACAGGGTGATTCACCCCTCCACTTT. This sequence joins TRBV4-3 and TRBJ1-6; TRBD1 matches at 9 bases. The CDR3 loop spans 16 amino acids. Germline V lookup: CDR1 LGHNA, CDR2 YSLEER. The trim removed 0 bases at V and 8 bases at J, leaving 5 bases unmatched.

The chain joins TRBV3-1 (or the pseudogene TRBV3-2) to TRBJ2-1; 7 bases fit TRBD2. This CDR3 has 16 amino acids. J was trimmed by 8 bases and V by 4 bases; bases with no gene match: 14. Germline CDR1 is LGHDT and CDR2 is YNNKEL (reference sequence). CDR3 loop: CASSPLWGGSRDEQFF. The CDR3 bases are TGTGCCAGCAGCCCTTTATGGGGGGGATCTAGGGATGAGCAGTTCTTC.

The V and J genes are TRBV28 and TRBJ2-7, with 7 bases matching TRBD2. The CDR3 has 14 amino acids. Germline V lookup: CDR1 MDHEN, CDR2 SYDVKM. The V and J ends lost 5 bases and 2 bases, in that order; junction bases with no gene match: 6. The CDR3 reads CASSLAESTYEQYF. For the CDR3, the DNA is TGTGCCAGCAGTCTAGCGGAGTCAACCTACGAGCAGTACTTC.

The CDR3 DNA reads as TGTGCCATCAGTGAGGCGTTAGCGGGGGTCTCTGGGGCCAACGTCCTGACTTTC. Its translation: CAISEALAGVSGANVLTF. The rearrangement joins TRBV10-3 to TRBJ2-6, with 9 bases lining up with TRBD2. The V gene's germline CDR1 is ENHRY and CDR2 SYGVKD. There are 18 residues in the CDR3. Trimming removed 2 bases from V and 0 bases from J; junction bases left unmatched: 5.

V usage is TRBV6-6 and J usage is TRBJ1-5; 7 nucleotides agree with TRBD1. Germline V lookup: CDR1 MNHNY, CDR2 SVGAGI (reference sequence). This CDR3 is 14 amino acids long. V dropped 6 bases and J dropped 4; count of bases not matched to a gene: 6. The CDR3 DNA sequence: TGTGCCAGCAGATCCGGACAGGAAAATCAGCCCCAGCATTTT. Residues: CASRSGQENQPQHF.

V usage is TRBV4-1 and J usage is TRBJ1-3; no firm D call. The CDR3 runs to 18 residues. Germline CDR1 and CDR2: MGHRA and YSYEKL. V shed 1 base and J shed 0 bases, with 16 bases lying between them. The CDR3: CASSQVVSSSFSGNTIYF. The CDR3 DNA is TGCGCCAGCAGCCAAGTGGTCAGTTCCTCATTCTCTGGAAACACCATATATTTT.

This clone was observed a handful of times. The V call is TRBV3-1 (or the pseudogene TRBV3-2), the J call TRBJ1-6, with TRBD1 matching over 10 bases. The CDR3 covers 18 residues. The V gene end was trimmed by 4 bases and the J gene end by 1 base; junction bases not matched to a gene: 7. From germline, CDR1 is LGHDT and CDR2 YNNKEL (reference sequence). CDR3 loop: CASSPPGQGKSYNSPLHF. The CDR3 DNA reads as TGTGCCAGCAGCCCCCCGGGACAGGGGAAGTCCTATAATTCACCCCTCCACTTT.

This clone was picked up a small number of times. This same CDR3 is encoded by further DNA sequences in the sample. The V gene is TRBV4-1, the J gene TRBJ1-1; weak D call: TRBD1 (6 bases). Germline V lookup: CDR1 MGHRA, CDR2 YSYEKL. Trimming removed 1 base at V and 3 bases at J, with 6 bases between. CDR3 length: 13 residues. The CDR3 DNA follows: TGCGCCAGCAGCCAAGCAGGGGACACTGAAGCTTTCTTT. It yields the protein CASSQAGDTEAFF.

The gene calls are TRBV19 and TRBJ1-1, with TRBD1 matching 7 bases. Germline CDR1 is LNHDA and CDR2 is SQIVND (reference sequence). This CDR3 region has 14 residues. The junction had 10 bases not matched to a gene; V was cut back by 7 bases and J by 5 bases. The CDR3 protein is CASTLTGMSTEAFF. CDR3 in DNA: TGTGCCAGTACTTTGACAGGGATGAGTACTGAAGCTTTCTTT.

This clone appeared once. The rearrangement uses TRBV10-3 and TRBJ1-5, with 9 bases fitting TRBD1. This CDR3 contains 13 residues. In germline, CDR1 is ENHRY, CDR2 SYGVKD. J was trimmed by 7 bases and V by 6 bases; bases with no gene match: 4. The CDR3 DNA reads TGTGCCATCAGCCGACAGGGGGACCAGCCCCAGCATTTT. Translating gives CAISRQGDQPQHF.

The chain employs TRBV7-9 and TRBJ2-3, with 13 positions matching TRBD2. The V segment lost 5 bases and the J segment 1 base; nucleotides outside the gene matches: 6. The CDR3 sequence is 17 residues long. CDR1 and CDR2 from the germline V gene are SEHNR and FQNEAQ (reference sequence). CDR3: CASSDRLAGGRTDTQYF. In DNA, the CDR3 is TGTGCCAGCAGCGACAGACTAGCGGGAGGACGCACAGATACGCAGTATTTT.